The 4 T cell receptor beta chains below all came from one sample that was sequenced in a study of CD8 T cells in ankylosing spondylitis. TCRdb fed the 5' RACE reads into MiXCR, producing one record per CDR3 protein. This table holds around 490,000 distinct CDR3 sequences, about 5.7% found once. These receptors have no known antigen. Study-level points and caveats: Seemingly distinctive of ankylosing spondylitis blood was a TCR beta motif formed by eight highly homologous variants.

The sequenced sample was blood, either unsorted or a sorted T cell fraction (not recorded which). The receptor source for this set is a male donor with ankylosing spondylitis.

This clonotype was recorded many times. The V and J genes are TRBV27 and TRBJ1-2, with 10 positions matching TRBD1. CDR1 and CDR2 from the germline V gene are MNHEY and SMNVEV (reference sequence). The CDR3 totals 16 residues. V was pared by 0 bases and J by 8 bases, with 9 bases of the junction left unmatched. The CDR3 protein is CASSLSLWDRGEGYTF. CDR3 sequence (DNA): TGTGCCAGCAGTTTATCACTCTGGGACAGGGGCGAAGGCTACACCTTC.

This clonotype was seen at least ten times. The chain employs TRBV7-2 and TRBJ2-7; D is undetermined. The CDR3 is made up of 14 amino acids. Germline CDR1 is SGHTA and CDR2 is FQGNSA. V was pared by 5 bases and J by 1 base, with 12 bases between. CDR3 in amino acids: CASSAIYGSYEQYF. The CDR3 bases are TGTGCCAGCAGCGCTATTTATGGTTCCTACGAGCAGTACTTC.

This clonotype was detected ten times or more. DNA for the CDR3: TGTGCCAGCAGTTACACGGGGGGTAGCAATCAGCCCCAGCATTTT. Translating gives CASSYTGGSNQPQHF. The V call is TRBV6-5, the J call TRBJ1-5, with D perhaps TRBD1 (5 bases). The CDR3 contains 15 residues. Trimming took 2 bases from V and 0 from J, leaving 8 bases between them. CDR1 and CDR2 (germline): MNHEY, SVGAGI.

Ten or more counts support this clonotype. The genes are TRBV12-3 or TRBV12-4 and TRBJ2-2; 11 nucleotides match TRBD2. The V and J ends lost 6 bases and 2 bases, in that order; junction bases with no gene match: 2. The CDR3 runs 15 residues. The CDR3 reads CASSRLAGNTGELFF. The CDR3 DNA sequence: TGTGCCAGCAGCCGACTAGCGGGAAACACCGGGGAGCTGTTTTTT.